This T cell receptor beta chain came from a study of T cell repertoires in cytomegalovirus infection. This CDR3 has 13 residues. Trimming took 6 bases from V and 6 from J, leaving 12 bases between them. CDR1 and CDR2 (germline): MDHEN, SYDVKM. TCRdb redid the calling of the reads with MiXCR, one entry per CDR3 protein. The sample includes around 99,000 distinct CDR3 sequences, 25% to 35% of them seen just once. This clonotype was seen only a few times. The target antigen is unknown. The source was CD8+ T cells from cultured PBMCs, collected from culture after CMV antigen stimulation. The clonotype comes from a human donor in good health (CMV status not recorded). Some clones in this sample may be carry-over from other donors' samples. The chain carries TRBV28 and TRBJ2-1; the D is unclear. For the CDR3, the DNA is TGTGCCAGCAGCGGCAGGCGGCTCAATGAGCAGTTCTTC. Its protein product is CASSGRRLNEQFF.